The 21 T cell receptor beta chains reported below all come from one sample, sequenced in a study of CD8 T cells in ankylosing spondylitis. TCRdb reanalysed the 5' RACE reads using MiXCR and keeps one entry per CDR3 protein. The table includes approximately 220,000 distinct CDR3 sequences, more than 25% detected once. Sequences were obtained from blood, either unsorted or a sorted T cell fraction (not recorded which). The source is a male donor with ankylosing spondylitis or in good health (not recorded which).

This clonotype was detected ten times or more. V usage is TRBV7-6 and J usage is TRBJ2-5; D remains unclear. CDR1 is SGHVS and CDR2 is FNYEAQ in the germline V gene. The CDR3 runs 14 residues. Deletions cut 3 bases from V and 4 bases from J, with 12 bases between. Here the CDR3 reads CASSFGSGPETQYF. CDR3 nucleotide sequence: TGTGCCAGCAGCTTTGGGTCTGGACCAGAGACCCAGTACTTC. The entire variable domain, with the rest obtained from reference TRBV7-6 and TRBJ2-5, is as follows: GAGVSQSPRYKVTKRGQDVALRCDPISGHVSLYWYRQALGQGPEFLTYFNYEAQQDKSGLPNDRFSAERPEGSISTLTIQRTEQRDSAMYRCASSFGSGPETQYFGPGTRLLVL.

This clonotype was counted at least ten times. The V gene is TRBV20-1, the J gene TRBJ2-1, with 8 bases that match TRBD2. The V gene end was trimmed by 1 base and the J gene end by 8 bases; junction bases not matched to a gene: 10. Germline values: CDR1 DFQATT, CDR2 SNEGSKA (reference sequence). The CDR3 spans 15 residues. This chain's CDR3 is CSARVLPTGGDEQFF. The DNA for the CDR3 is TGCAGTGCTAGAGTTCTCCCGACGGGAGGGGATGAGCAGTTCTTC.

This clonotype was counted a few times. V usage is TRBV20-1 and J usage is TRBJ2-7, with D unresolved. The ends were cut back, 3 bases at V and 6 bases at J, with 9 bases in the middle. This CDR3 has 11 residues. Germline V CDR1 and CDR2: DFQATT, SNEGSKA (reference sequence). The CDR3 here is CSASRTGEQYF. The CDR3 coding sequence is TGCAGTGCTAGTAGAACCGGCGAGCAGTACTTC.

This clonotype was observed a few times. V usage is TRBV5-6 and J usage is TRBJ2-4; 11 nucleotides line up with TRBD2. CDR1 SGHDT and CDR2 YYEEEE come from the germline V gene. V was clipped by 2 bases and J by 4 bases; unmatched bases: 14. The CDR3 is 19 amino acids. The chain's CDR3 is CASSFGLAGGQGGKNIQYF. DNA of the CDR3: TGTGCCAGCAGCTTTGGGCTAGCGGGAGGCCAAGGGGGAAAAAACATTCAGTACTTC.

Many counts were recorded for this clonotype. This chain links TRBV5-1 with TRBJ2-3; D not resolved. Trimming took 1 base from V and 0 from J, leaving 6 bases between them. This CDR3 comprises 14 residues. CDR1 is SGHRS and CDR2 is YFSETQ in the germline V gene. CDR3 coding DNA: TGCGCCAGCAGCTTGCGGAGTAGCACAGATACGCAGTATTTT. Its translation is CASSLRSSTDTQYF.

This clonotype was counted at least ten times. The CDR3 protein is CNPEGVQGWVREQYF. DNA for the CDR3: TGCAACCCGGAGGGGGTACAAGGATGGGTGCGCGAGCAGTACTTC. The chain has TRBV29-1 and TRBJ2-7; D might be TRBD1 or TRBD2, each matching 6 bases. The germline CDR1 and CDR2 sequences are SQVTM and ANQGSEA. CDR3 size: 15 residues.

This clonotype has a handful of counts. CDR3 nucleotides: TGTGCCAGCAGTACAGGGGTTAATACGCAGTATTTT. It yields the protein CASSTGVNTQYF. The chain recombines TRBV6-2 or TRBV6-3 with TRBJ2-3; 7 bases fit TRBD1. The CDR3 is 12 amino acids. V dropped 5 bases and J dropped 7; count of bases not matched to a gene: 3. CDR1 is MNHEY, CDR2 SVGEGT, per germline.

This clonotype was seen repeatedly, ten times or more. The chain combines TRBV5-1 with TRBJ2-1, with 9 bases that match TRBD1. Germline-derived CDR1 and CDR2 are SGHRS and YFSETQ. After removal of 0 bases from V and 7 bases from J, the junction contained 8 bases not matched to a gene. The CDR3 loop spans 16 amino acids. The CDR3 coding sequence is TGCGCCAGCAGCTTGGAGGACAGGGGATTTAGTAATGAGCAGTTCTTC. Protein product: CASSLEDRGFSNEQFF.

This clonotype was counted between two and nine times. The chain uses TRBV20-1 and TRBJ2-7; 13 bases map to TRBD2. V lost 3 bases and J lost 4; bases outside the gene matches: 15. CDR1 and CDR2 from the germline V gene are DFQATT and SNEGSKA (reference sequence). This CDR3 is built from 18 residues. The CDR3 nucleotides read TGCAGTGCTAGTGGCCTAGGACTAGCGGGAGTCGGTGAATACGAGCAGTACTTC. It is translated as CSASGLGLAGVGEYEQYF.

This clonotype appeared many times. The V and J genes are TRBV11-2 and TRBJ2-1; 8 positions match TRBD1. The CDR3 has 20 residues. The J segment lost 4 bases and the V segment lost 2 bases, leaving 19 bases of the junction unmatched. In germline, CDR1 is SGHAT, CDR2 FQNNGV. CDR3: CASSLIRGSGGETYYNEQFF. The CDR3 bases are TGTGCCAGCAGCTTAATACGTGGTTCAGGGGGCGAAACCTATTACAATGAGCAGTTCTTC.

The gene calls are TRBV6-6 and TRBJ1-1; 8 bases align to TRBD1. Trimming at V came to 7 bases and at J to 3 bases, leaving 4 bases not matched to a gene. There are 13 residues in the CDR3. Germline loops: CDR1 MNHNY, CDR2 SVGAGI (reference sequence). The CDR3: CASNTDRDTEAFF. Here the CDR3 DNA reads TGTGCCAGCAACACGGACAGGGACACTGAAGCTTTCTTT.

Many counts were recorded for this clonotype. This chain connects TRBV30 to TRBJ2-2; the D gene is possibly TRBD2 (5 bases). CDR1 GTSNPN and CDR2 SVGIG come from the germline V gene (reference sequence). This CDR3 region has 15 residues. V was trimmed by 0 bases and J by 5 bases, leaving 13 bases between them. CDR3 region: CAWSVVGLRTGELFF. In DNA, the CDR3 is TGTGCCTGGAGTGTGGTTGGACTCAGGACCGGGGAGCTGTTTTTT. The variable domain in full, completed from reference TRBV30 and TRBJ2-2, reads SQTIHQWPATLVQPVGSPLSLECTVEGTSNPNLYWYRQAAGRGLQLLFYSVGIGQISSEVPQNLSASRPQDRQFILSSKKLLLSDSGFYLCAWSVVGLRTGELFFGEGSRLTVL.

The V gene is TRBV7-6, the J gene TRBJ2-7; 11 positions match TRBD1. CDR3 length: 16 amino acids. Germline trimming cut 1 base from V and 2 bases from J; bases unmatched to any gene: 4. Per the germline V gene, CDR1 is SGHVS and CDR2 is FNYEAQ. CDR3 loop: CASSLGGQGGTYEQYF. The CDR3 nucleotides are TGTGCCAGCAGCTTAGGGGGACAGGGGGGAACCTACGAGCAGTACTTC.

This clonotype was counted ten times or more. The chain links TRBV5-1 to TRBJ2-7, with TRBD1 matching over 9 bases. The ends lost 4 bases at V and 7 bases at J; junction bases unmatched: 9. The CDR3 runs to 14 residues. Germline CDR1 SGHRS, CDR2 YFSETQ. CDR3 in DNA: TGCGCCAGCAGCCGAGACAGGGGGGTAGGAGAGCAGTACTTC. Protein product: CASSRDRGVGEQYF.

V gene TRBV6-2 or TRBV6-3 combines with J gene TRBJ2-3; TRBD1 aligns across 10 bases. This CDR3 has 15 amino acids. V shed 4 bases, J shed 2 bases, and the junction held 3 bases outside the gene matches. Germline loops: CDR1 MNHEY, CDR2 SVGEGT. The CDR3 DNA reads as TGTGCCAGCAGTTTCGGGACAGGGGACACAGATACGCAGTATTTT. It specifies CASSFGTGDTDTQYF.

This clonotype was counted many times. The rearrangement links TRBV4-3 to TRBJ2-2, with D perhaps being TRBD1 or TRBD2 (6 bases each). The V gene lost 0 bases and the J gene lost 3 bases, with 8 bases spanning the gap. This CDR3 is built from 15 residues. From germline, CDR1 is LGHNA and CDR2 YSLEER. The CDR3 DNA follows: TGCGCCAGCAGCCAAGATAGGGGGGACACCGGGGAGCTGTTTTTT. This translates into CASSQDRGDTGELFF.

In the case of this clonotype: Being one base from a much bigger clone, this may be a read error. CDR3 protein: CSARKQETQFF. DNA for the CDR3: TGCAGTGCTAGAAAACAAGAGACCCAGTTCTTC. This rearrangement joins TRBV20-1 to TRBJ2-5; D is uncertain. Near its end, the DNA agrees better with TRBJ2-1, so the J call may be wrong. Germline assignment: CDR1 DFQATT and CDR2 SNEGSKA (reference sequence). This CDR3 contains 11 residues.

The CDR3 DNA reads as TGCAGCGCGAGCCTAGACACCTACACTGAAGCTTTCTTT. Residues: CSASLDTYTEAFF. The chain couples TRBV29-1 to TRBJ1-1; D ambiguous. This CDR3 spans 13 amino acids. The germline CDR1 and CDR2 sequences are SQVTM and ANQGSEA. Trimming cost V 7 bases and J 3 bases, with 15 bases left between them.

With regard to this clonotype: A much more abundant neighbour one base away suggests this may be a read error. The chain uses TRBV5-1 and TRBJ2-3; possible D gene TRBD2, 5 bases. The germline gives CDR1 SGHRS, CDR2 YFSETQ. The CDR3 consists of 13 residues. Trimming shortened V by 4 bases and J by 8 bases, and 14 bases separated the two germline ends. The CDR3 spells CASSHSLDGTQYF. CDR3 in DNA: TGCGCCAGCAGCCACTCACTAGATGGTACGCAGTATTTT.

This clonotype was observed many times. V and J are TRBV5-1 and TRBJ1-2, with D possibly TRBD1 on 5 matching bases. This CDR3 has 14 residues. Per germline, CDR1 SGHRS and CDR2 YFSETQ. Trimming pared 0 bases from V and 6 bases from J, leaving 12 bases between. The DNA for the CDR3 is TGCGCCAGCAGCTTGGGACAGAAAACGGATGGCTACACCTTC. This encodes CASSLGQKTDGYTF.

This clonotype was seen many times. The V gene is TRBV9, the J gene TRBJ2-5; perhaps TRBD1 as D (6 bases). Trimming shortened V by 3 bases and J by 4 bases, and 16 bases separated the two germline ends. The germline CDR1 and CDR2 sequences are SGDLS and YYNGEE. The CDR3 is 15 residues long. The CDR3 DNA sequence: TGTGCCAGCAGCGACAACAGGGCAGGTTCAGAGACCCAGTACTTC. This encodes CASSDNRAGSETQYF.